Listed here are 12 T cell receptor beta chains from one sample, sequenced in a study of blood T cell repertoires in COVID-19. Here immunoSEQ multiplex PCR was the method, and the copy in TCRdb shows in-frame clones only, minus some. The profile shows 60,000 or so clones, 80% to 90% of them singletons. Sequenced sample: peripheral blood. These receptors were collected from a man aged 55 to 70 with acute or convalescent COVID-19.

The chain has TRBV27 and TRBJ2-7; 7 bases match TRBD2. Germline values: CDR1 MNHEY, CDR2 SMNVEV (reference sequence). The CDR3 has 14 amino acids. V lost 6 bases and J lost 0; bases outside the gene matches: 5. The CDR3 DNA follows: TGTGCCAGCAGGGATGGGGGGGGCTCCTACGAGCAGTACTTC. It specifies CASRDGGGSYEQYF.

The rearrangement joins TRBV5-4 to TRBJ2-1; 8 bases agree with TRBD2. With 2 bases clipped from V and 1 base from J, the junction kept 2 bases outside the gene matches. The CDR3 has 15 residues. Germline V gene sequence: CDR1 SGHNT, CDR2 YYREEE (reference sequence). The CDR3 DNA reads as TGTGCCAGCAGCTTAGAGCGGGGGTCCTACAATGAGCAGTTCTTC. Encoded protein: CASSLERGSYNEQFF.

The chain combines TRBV5-1 with TRBJ2-3; perhaps TRBD2 as D (6 bases). The CDR3 runs to 15 residues. The germline CDR1 and CDR2 sequences are SGHRS and YFSETQ. Trimming took off 7 bases at V and 6 bases at J, with 21 bases between the two ends. The CDR3 DNA reads TGCGCCAGCCGGCTGACGGGAGTTTTTGGGGATACGCAGTATTTT. Translated: CASRLTGVFGDTQYF.

The CDR3 sequence: CASSLNYRAGAFF. CDR3 bases: TGTGCCAGCAGCTTAAATTACAGGGCGGGAGCTTTCTTT. J is TRBJ1-1 and V is TRBV11-3, with D tentatively TRBD1 (6 bases). V lost 2 bases and J 10 bases, leaving 14 bases between the germline ends. In germline, CDR1 is SGHNT, CDR2 YENEEA. The CDR3 totals 13 residues.

The chain couples TRBV2 to TRBJ1-2; 9 nucleotides line up with TRBD1. The V gene end was trimmed by 4 bases and the J gene end by 4 bases; junction bases not matched to a gene: 4. CDR3 length equals 14 residues. Germline V gene data show CDR1 as SNHLY and CDR2 as FYNNEI. The CDR3 DNA reads as TGTGCCAGCAGTGGGGGACAGGGAATCTATGGCTACACCTTC. As protein: CASSGGQGIYGYTF.

The CDR3 nucleotides are TGCAGCGTTGAGAGTTCGGGCGGGGCCGGAAACTATGGCTACACCTTC. This sequence encodes CSVESSGGAGNYGYTF. V and J are TRBV29-1 and TRBJ1-2; D is possibly TRBD1 (5 bases). The CDR3 covers 16 residues. Trimming cost V 3 bases and J 2 bases, with 19 bases left between them. CDR1 and CDR2 (germline): SQVTM, ANQGSEA.

CDR3 sequence: CATSREQGPNEKLFF. In DNA, the CDR3 is TGTGCCACCAGCAGAGAGCAGGGGCCTAATGAAAAACTGTTTTTT. The chain couples TRBV15 to TRBJ1-4; D possibly corresponds to TRBD1 (6 bases). Germline CDR1 LNHNV, CDR2 YYDKDF (reference sequence). CDR3 length: 15 residues. The V end lost 0 bases, the J end lost 3 bases, and 8 bases lay between the germline ends.

The chain employs TRBV19 and TRBJ2-2; 8 nucleotides match TRBD1. The V and J ends lost 2 bases and 1 base, in that order; junction bases with no gene match: 3. Germline V gives CDR1 LNHDA, CDR2 SQIVND (reference sequence). The CDR3 has 16 residues. The CDR3 loop is CASSISGTGNTGELFF. In DNA form, the CDR3 reads TGTGCCAGTAGTATATCCGGGACAGGGAACACCGGGGAGCTGTTTTTT.

V gene TRBV19 combines with J gene TRBJ2-1, with 9 bases fitting TRBD2. There are 15 residues in the CDR3. J gave up 6 bases and V 4 bases, and 7 bases lay outside the gene matches. Germline V gives CDR1 LNHDA, CDR2 SQIVND (reference sequence). The CDR3 loop is CASSTISGSGNEQFF. CDR3 sequence (DNA): TGTGCCAGTAGTACCATTAGCGGGAGCGGCAATGAGCAGTTCTTC. The whole variable domain, filled in from reference TRBV19 and TRBJ2-1, reads DGGITQSPKYLFRKEGQNVTLSCEQNLNHDAMYWYRQDPGQGLRLIYYSQIVNDFQKGDIAEGYSVSREKKESFPLTVTSAQKNPTAFYLCASSTISGSGNEQFFGPGTRLTVL.

This chain connects TRBV2 to TRBJ1-5; 11 bases map to TRBD1. The trim removed 6 bases at V and 4 bases at J, leaving 5 bases unmatched. The CDR3 spans 15 residues. Germline V gene data show CDR1 as SNHLY and CDR2 as FYNNEI. The CDR3 coding sequence is TGTGCCAGCAGCTTCGGGACAGGGGGAAATCAGCCCCAGCATTTT. Encoded protein: CASSFGTGGNQPQHF.

The chain joins TRBV6-5 to TRBJ2-1; 9 bases agree with TRBD2. J lost 14 bases, V lost 6 bases, and 5 bases had no gene match. CDR3 length equals 11 residues. Germline-derived CDR1 and CDR2 are MNHEY and SVGAGI. Here the CDR3 reads CASSPGLAKFF. The CDR3 DNA reads TGTGCCAGCAGCCCCGGACTAGCGAAGTTCTTC.

To note about this clone: At the DNA level, this CDR3 is encoded by other sequences in the same sample as well. The chain carries TRBV25-1 and TRBJ1-4; no definite D call. CDR1 and CDR2 (germline): MGHDK, SYGVNS. CDR3 length equals 15 residues. V lost 8 bases and J lost 5, with 18 bases in between. CDR3 loop: CASQDHRGTNEKLFF. CDR3 nucleotide sequence: TGTGCCAGCCAGGATCATCGGGGAACCAATGAAAAACTGTTTTTT.